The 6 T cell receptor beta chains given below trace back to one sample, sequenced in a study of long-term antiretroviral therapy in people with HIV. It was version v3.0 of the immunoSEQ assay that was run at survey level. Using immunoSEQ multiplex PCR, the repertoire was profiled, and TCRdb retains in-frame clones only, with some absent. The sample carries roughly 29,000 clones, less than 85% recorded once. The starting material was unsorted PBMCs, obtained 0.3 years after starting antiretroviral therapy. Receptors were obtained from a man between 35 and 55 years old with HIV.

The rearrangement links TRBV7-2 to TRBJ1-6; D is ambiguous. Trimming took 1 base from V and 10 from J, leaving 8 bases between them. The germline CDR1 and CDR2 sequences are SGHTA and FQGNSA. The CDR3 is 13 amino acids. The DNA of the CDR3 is TGTGCCAGCAGCTTAGATTTGTGGTCACCCCTCCACTTT. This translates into CASSLDLWSPLHF.

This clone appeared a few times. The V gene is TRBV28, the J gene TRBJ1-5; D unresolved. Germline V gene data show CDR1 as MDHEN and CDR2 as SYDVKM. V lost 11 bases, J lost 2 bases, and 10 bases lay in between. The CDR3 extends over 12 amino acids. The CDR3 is CAGRRGNQPQHF. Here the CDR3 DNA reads TGTGCCGGTCGGCGGGGCAATCAGCCCCAGCATTTT.

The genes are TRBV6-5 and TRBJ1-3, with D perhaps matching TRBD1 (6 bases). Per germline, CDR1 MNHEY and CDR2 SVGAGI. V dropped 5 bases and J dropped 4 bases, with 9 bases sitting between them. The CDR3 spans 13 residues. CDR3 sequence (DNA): TGTGCCAGCAGTCACAGGGAGGGAAACACCATATATTTT. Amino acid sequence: CASSHREGNTIYF.

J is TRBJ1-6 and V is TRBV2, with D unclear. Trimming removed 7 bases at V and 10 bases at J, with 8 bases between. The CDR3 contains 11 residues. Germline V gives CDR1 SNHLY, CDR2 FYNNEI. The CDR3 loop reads CASKGRSPLHF. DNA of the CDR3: TGTGCCAGCAAAGGGAGGTCACCCCTCCACTTT.

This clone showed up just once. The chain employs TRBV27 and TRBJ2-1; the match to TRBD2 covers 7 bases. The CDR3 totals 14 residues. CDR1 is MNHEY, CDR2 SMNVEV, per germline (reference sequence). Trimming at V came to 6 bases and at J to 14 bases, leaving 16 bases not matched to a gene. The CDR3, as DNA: TGTGCCAGCAGCCGAAGATTCGCGGGAGATCCGGAGTTCTTC. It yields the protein CASSRRFAGDPEFF.

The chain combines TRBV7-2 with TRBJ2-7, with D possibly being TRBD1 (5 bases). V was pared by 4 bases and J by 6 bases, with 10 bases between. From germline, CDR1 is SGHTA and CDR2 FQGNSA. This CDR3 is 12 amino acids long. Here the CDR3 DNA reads TGTGCCAGCAGCTCGACAGCTCGCGAGCAGTACTTC. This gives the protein CASSSTAREQYF.